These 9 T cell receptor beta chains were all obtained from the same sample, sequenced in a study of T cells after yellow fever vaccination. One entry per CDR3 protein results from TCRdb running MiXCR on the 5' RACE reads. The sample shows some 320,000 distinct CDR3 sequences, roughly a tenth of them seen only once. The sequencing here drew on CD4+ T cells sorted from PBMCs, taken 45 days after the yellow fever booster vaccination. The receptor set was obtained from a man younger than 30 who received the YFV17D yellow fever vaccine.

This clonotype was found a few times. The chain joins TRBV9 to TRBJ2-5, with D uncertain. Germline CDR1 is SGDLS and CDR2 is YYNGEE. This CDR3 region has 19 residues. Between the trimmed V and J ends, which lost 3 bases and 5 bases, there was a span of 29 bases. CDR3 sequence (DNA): TGTGCCAGCAGCGCCGGACGGGCAGGTCACGAAGGGTTATTTGAGACCCAGTACTTC. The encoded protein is CASSAGRAGHEGLFETQYF.

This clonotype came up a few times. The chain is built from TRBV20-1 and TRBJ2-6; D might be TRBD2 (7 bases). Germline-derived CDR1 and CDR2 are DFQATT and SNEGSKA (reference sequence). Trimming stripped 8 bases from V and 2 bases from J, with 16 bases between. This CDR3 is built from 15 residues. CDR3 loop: CSSPRGGPGANVLTF. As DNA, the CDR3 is TGCAGTTCACCGAGGGGGGGCCCTGGGGCCAACGTCCTGACTTTC.

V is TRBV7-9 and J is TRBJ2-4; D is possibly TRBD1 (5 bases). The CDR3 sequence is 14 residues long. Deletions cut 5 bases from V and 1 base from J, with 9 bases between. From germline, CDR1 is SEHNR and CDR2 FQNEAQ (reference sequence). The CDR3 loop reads CASSEYRAKNIQYF. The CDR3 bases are TGTGCCAGCAGCGAATACAGGGCCAAAAACATTCAGTACTTC.

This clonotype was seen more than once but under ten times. The CDR3 protein is CASSQGFPPYEQYV. The CDR3 DNA sequence: TGTGCCAGCTCCCAAGGGTTTCCCCCCTACGAGCAGTACGTC. V usage is TRBV18 and J usage is TRBJ2-7; D is unresolved. The germline V gene has CDR1 KGHSH and CDR2 LQKENI. The CDR3 totals 14 residues. V lost 6 bases to trimming and J lost 2 bases, with 14 bases between them.

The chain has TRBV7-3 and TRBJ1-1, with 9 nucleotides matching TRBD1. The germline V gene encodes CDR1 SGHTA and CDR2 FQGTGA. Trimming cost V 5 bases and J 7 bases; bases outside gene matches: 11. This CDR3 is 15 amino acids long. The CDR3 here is CASSPNRGRGGEAFF. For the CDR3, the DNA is TGTGCCAGCAGCCCGAACAGGGGGCGCGGGGGTGAAGCTTTCTTT. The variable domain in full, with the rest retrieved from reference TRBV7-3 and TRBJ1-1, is GAGVSQTPSNKVTEKGKYVELRCDPISGHTALYWYRQSLGQGPEFLIYFQGTGAADDSGLPNDRFFAVRPEGSVSTLKIQRTERGDSAVYLCASSPNRGRGGEAFFGQGTRLTVV.

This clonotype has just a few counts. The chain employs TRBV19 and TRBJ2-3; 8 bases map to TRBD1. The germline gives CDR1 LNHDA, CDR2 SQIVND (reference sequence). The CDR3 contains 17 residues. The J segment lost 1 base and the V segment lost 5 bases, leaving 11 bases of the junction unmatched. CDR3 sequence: CASSAPQGVVGTDTQYF. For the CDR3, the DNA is TGTGCCAGTAGTGCTCCACAGGGGGTAGTGGGCACAGATACGCAGTATTTT.

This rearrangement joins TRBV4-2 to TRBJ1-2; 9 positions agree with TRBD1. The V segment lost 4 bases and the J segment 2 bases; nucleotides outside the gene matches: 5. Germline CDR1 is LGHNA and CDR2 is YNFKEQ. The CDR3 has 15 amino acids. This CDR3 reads CASSPGQGVNYGYTF. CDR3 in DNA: TGTGCCAGCAGCCCGGGACAGGGAGTAAACTATGGCTACACCTTC.

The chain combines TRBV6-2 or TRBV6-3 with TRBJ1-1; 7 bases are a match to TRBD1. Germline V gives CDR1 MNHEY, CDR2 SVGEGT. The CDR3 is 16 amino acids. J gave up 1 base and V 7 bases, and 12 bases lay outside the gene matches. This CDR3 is CASNNWNRDRNTEAFF. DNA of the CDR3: TGTGCCAGCAATAATTGGAACCGGGACAGGAACACTGAAGCTTTCTTT.

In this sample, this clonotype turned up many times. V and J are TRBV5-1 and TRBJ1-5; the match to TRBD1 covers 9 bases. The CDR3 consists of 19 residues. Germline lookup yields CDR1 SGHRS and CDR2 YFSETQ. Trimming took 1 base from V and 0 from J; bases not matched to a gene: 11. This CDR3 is CASSLLPGQGTYSNQPQHF. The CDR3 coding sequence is TGCGCCAGCAGCTTGCTTCCGGGACAGGGAACCTATAGCAATCAGCCCCAGCATTTT.